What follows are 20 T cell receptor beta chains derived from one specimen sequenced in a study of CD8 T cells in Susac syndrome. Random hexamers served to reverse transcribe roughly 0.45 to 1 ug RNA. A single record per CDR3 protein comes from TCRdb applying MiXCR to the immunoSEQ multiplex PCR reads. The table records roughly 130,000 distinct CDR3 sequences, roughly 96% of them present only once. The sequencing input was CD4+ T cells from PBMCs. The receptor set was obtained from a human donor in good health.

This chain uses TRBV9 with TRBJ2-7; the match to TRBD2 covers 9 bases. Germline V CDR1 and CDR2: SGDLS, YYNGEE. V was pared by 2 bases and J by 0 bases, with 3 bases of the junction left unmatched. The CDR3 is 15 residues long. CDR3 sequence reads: CASSVGSGSSYEQYF. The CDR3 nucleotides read TGTGCCAGCAGCGTGGGTAGCGGGAGCTCCTACGAGCAGTACTTC.

Written as DNA, the CDR3 is TGTGCCAGCTCACCTTTGGACACCGGGGAGCTGTTTTTT. It translates to CASSPLDTGELFF. The gene calls are TRBV18 and TRBJ2-2; D unclear. The CDR3 runs to 13 residues. V was clipped by 3 bases and J by 3 bases, with 5 bases between them. CDR1 KGHSH and CDR2 LQKENI come from the germline V gene.

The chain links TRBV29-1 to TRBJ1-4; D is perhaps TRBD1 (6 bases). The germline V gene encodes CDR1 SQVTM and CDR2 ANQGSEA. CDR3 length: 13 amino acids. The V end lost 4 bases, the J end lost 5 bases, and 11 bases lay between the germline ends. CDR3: CSVGRGFNEKLFF. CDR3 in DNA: TGCAGCGTTGGAAGGGGGTTCAATGAAAAACTGTTTTTT.

This chain's CDR3 is CAAVSANYGYTF. Here the CDR3 DNA reads TGTGCCGCGGTGTCCGCAAACTATGGCTACACCTTC. The V call is TRBV6-5, the J call TRBJ1-2; no clear D gene. With 11 bases removed from V and 2 bases from J, the gap between germline ends came to 12 bases. The germline CDR1 and CDR2 sequences are MNHEY and SVGAGI. The CDR3 runs to 12 residues.

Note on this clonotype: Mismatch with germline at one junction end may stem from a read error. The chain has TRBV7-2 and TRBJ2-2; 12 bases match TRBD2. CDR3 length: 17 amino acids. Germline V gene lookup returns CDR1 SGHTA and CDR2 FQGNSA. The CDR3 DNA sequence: TGCGCCAGCAGCCCCCGTGGACTAGCGGGAAGCACCGGGGAGCTGTTTTTT. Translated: CASSPRGLAGSTGELFF.

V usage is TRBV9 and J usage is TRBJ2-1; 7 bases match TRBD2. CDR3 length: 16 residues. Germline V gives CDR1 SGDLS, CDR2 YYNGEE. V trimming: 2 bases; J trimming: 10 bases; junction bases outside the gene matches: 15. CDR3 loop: CASSVELAVHTTEQFF. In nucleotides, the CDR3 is TGTGCCAGCAGCGTGGAGCTAGCGGTCCACACCACCGAGCAGTTCTTC.

In DNA, the CDR3 is TGTGCCAGCAGCTTAGCGGCCTGGGGGGATGAGCAGTTCTTC. Its translation: CASSLAAWGDEQFF. The chain uses TRBV7-9 and TRBJ2-1; perhaps TRBD2 as D (6 bases). V lost 0 bases to trimming and J lost 8 bases, with 11 bases between them. Germline V lookup: CDR1 SEHNR, CDR2 FQNEAQ (reference sequence). This CDR3 region has 14 residues.

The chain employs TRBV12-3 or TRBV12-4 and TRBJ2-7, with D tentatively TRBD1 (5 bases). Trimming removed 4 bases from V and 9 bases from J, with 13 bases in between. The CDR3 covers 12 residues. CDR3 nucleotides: TGTGCCAGCAGTTCCACAGGCCTACCGCAGTACTTC. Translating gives CASSSTGLPQYF.

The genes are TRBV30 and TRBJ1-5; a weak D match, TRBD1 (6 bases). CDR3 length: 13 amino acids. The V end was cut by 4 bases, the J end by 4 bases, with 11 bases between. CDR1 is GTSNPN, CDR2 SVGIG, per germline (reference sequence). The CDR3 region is CAWKGGGNQPQHF. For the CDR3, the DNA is TGTGCCTGGAAAGGGGGTGGAAATCAGCCCCAGCATTTT.

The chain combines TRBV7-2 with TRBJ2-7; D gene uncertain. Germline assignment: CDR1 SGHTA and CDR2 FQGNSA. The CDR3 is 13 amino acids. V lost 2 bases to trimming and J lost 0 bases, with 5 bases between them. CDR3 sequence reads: CASSLWDSYEQYF. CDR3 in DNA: TGTGCCAGCAGCTTATGGGACTCCTACGAGCAGTACTTC.

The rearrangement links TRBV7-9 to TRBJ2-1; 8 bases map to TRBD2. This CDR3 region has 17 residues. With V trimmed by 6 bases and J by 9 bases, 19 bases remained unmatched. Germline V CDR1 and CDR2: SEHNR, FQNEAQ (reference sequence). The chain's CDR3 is CASRFVSGTSPTAEQFF. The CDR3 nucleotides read TGTGCCAGCAGATTTGTTAGCGGGACGTCACCAACTGCTGAGCAGTTCTTC. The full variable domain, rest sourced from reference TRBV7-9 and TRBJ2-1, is DTGVSQNPRHKITKRGQNVTFRCDPISEHNRLYWYRQTLGQGPEFLTYFQNEAQLEKSRLLSDRFSAERPKGSFSTLEIQRTEQGDSAMYLCASRFVSGTSPTAEQFFGPGTRLTVL.

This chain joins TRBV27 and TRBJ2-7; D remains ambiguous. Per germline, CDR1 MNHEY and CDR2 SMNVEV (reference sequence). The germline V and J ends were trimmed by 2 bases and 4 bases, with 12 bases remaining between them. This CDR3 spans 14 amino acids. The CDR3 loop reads CASSLRVGRYEQYF. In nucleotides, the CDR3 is TGTGCCAGCAGTTTAAGGGTGGGAAGGTACGAGCAGTACTTC.

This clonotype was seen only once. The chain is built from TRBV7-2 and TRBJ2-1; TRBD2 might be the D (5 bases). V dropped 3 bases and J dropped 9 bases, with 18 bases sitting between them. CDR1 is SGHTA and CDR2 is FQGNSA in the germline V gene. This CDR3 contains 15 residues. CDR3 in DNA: TGTGCCAGCAGCTTTTCTGGCTCGGGGTCTGGTGAGCAGTTCTTC. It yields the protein CASSFSGSGSGEQFF.

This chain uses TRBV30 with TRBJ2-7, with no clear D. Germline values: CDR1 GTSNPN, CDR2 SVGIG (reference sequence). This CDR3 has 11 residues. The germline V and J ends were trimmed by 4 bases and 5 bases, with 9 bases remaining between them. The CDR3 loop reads CAWTNRHEQYF. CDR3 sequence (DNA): TGTGCCTGGACAAACCGCCACGAGCAGTACTTC.

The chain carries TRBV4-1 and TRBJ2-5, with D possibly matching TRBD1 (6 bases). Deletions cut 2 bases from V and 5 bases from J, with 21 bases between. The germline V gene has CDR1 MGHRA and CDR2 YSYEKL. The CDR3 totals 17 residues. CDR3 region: CASSQLRPGQGRETQYF. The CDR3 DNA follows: TGCGCCAGCAGCCAACTCAGACCTGGTCAGGGGCGGGAGACCCAGTACTTC.

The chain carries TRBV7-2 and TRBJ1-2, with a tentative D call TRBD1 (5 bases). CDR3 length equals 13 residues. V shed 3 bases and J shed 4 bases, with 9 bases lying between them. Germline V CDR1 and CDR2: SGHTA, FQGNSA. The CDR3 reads CASSFDRSYGYTF. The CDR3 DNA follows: TGTGCCAGCAGCTTCGACAGATCCTATGGCTACACCTTC.

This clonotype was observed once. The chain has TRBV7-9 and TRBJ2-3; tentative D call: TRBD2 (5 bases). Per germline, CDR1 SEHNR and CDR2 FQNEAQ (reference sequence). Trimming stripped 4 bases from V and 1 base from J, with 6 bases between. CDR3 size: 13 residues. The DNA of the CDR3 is TGTGCCAGCAGCTATAGCGGCACAGATACGCAGTATTTT. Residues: CASSYSGTDTQYF.

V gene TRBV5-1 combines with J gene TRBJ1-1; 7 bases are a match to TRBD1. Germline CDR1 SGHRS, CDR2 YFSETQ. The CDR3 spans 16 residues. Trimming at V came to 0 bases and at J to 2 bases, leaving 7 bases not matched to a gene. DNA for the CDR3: TGCGCCAGCAGCTTGGACAGGGGCCGCACCAACACTGAAGCTTTCTTT. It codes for CASSLDRGRTNTEAFF.

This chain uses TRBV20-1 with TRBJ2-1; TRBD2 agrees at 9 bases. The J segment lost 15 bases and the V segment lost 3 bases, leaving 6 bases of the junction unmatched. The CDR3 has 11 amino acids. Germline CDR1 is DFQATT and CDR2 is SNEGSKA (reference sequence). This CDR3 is CSASRLAGLFF. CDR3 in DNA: TGCAGTGCTAGCCGGCTAGCGGGACTGTTCTTC.

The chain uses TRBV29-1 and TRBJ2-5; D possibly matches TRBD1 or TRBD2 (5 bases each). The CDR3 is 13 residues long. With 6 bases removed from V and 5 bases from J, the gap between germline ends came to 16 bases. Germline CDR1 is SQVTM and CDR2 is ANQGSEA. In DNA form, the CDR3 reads TGCAGCGTGGGGGACCCTACCTCGGAGACCCAGTACTTC. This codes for CSVGDPTSETQYF.